Each of the 31 T cell receptor beta chains below was sequenced from the same sample in a study of graft-versus-host responses after intestinal transplantation. The data were produced by immunoSEQ multiplex PCR, yet TCRdb's version contains in-frame clones alone and is incomplete. Of tens of thousands of clones in the sample, around nine tenths are singletons; the top ten hold around 8.6%. No antigen has been identified for these receptors. The sequencing used unstimulated CD8+ T cells sorted from spleen or lymph node cells, collected before transplant. Receptor source: a human donor who was the organ donor for an intestinal transplant.

The gene calls are TRBV9 and TRBJ1-1; D is unresolved. V lost 0 bases and J lost 1, with 7 bases in between. The CDR3 extends over 14 amino acids. Germline V gene sequence: CDR1 SGDLS, CDR2 YYNGEE. The CDR3 region is CASSVGGENTEAFF. In DNA, the CDR3 is TGTGCCAGCAGCGTAGGGGGAGAGAACACTGAAGCTTTCTTT.

The chain links TRBV5-4 to TRBJ1-2; the D gene is possibly TRBD1 (5 bases). In germline, CDR1 is SGHNT, CDR2 YYREEE (reference sequence). The V end lost 0 bases, the J end lost 3 bases, and 9 bases lay between the germline ends. The CDR3 sequence is 14 residues long. Written as DNA, the CDR3 is TGTGCCAGCAGCTTGGTTTGGGACTACTATGGCTACACCTTC. Its translation is CASSLVWDYYGYTF.

The chain carries TRBV7-9 and TRBJ1-2; 8 bases match TRBD1. V trimming: 5 bases; J trimming: 0 bases; junction bases outside the gene matches: 5. Germline V gene lookup returns CDR1 SEHNR and CDR2 FQNEAQ (reference sequence). The CDR3 loop spans 15 amino acids. The CDR3 spells CASSPGQGPNYGYTF. The CDR3 DNA reads TGTGCCAGCAGCCCCGGACAGGGTCCTAACTATGGCTACACCTTC.

The chain links TRBV30 to TRBJ1-6, with no clear D. Trimming shortened V by 0 bases and J by 0 bases, and 15 bases separated the two germline ends. The CDR3 extends over 18 amino acids. In germline, CDR1 is GTSNPN, CDR2 SVGIG (reference sequence). CDR3 nucleotide sequence: TGTGCCTGGAGTGTCTTTCCCACCTGGGGCTCCTATAATTCACCCCTCCACTTT. The encoded protein is CAWSVFPTWGSYNSPLHF.

The chain links TRBV6-1 to TRBJ2-2; 10 nucleotides align to TRBD1. The CDR3 spans 15 residues. With V trimmed by 6 bases and J by 6 bases, 7 bases remained unmatched. Germline assignment: CDR1 MNHNS and CDR2 SASEGT. CDR3 loop: CASSGTGEFAGELFF. CDR3 coding DNA: TGTGCCAGCAGCGGGACAGGGGAATTTGCCGGGGAGCTGTTTTTT.

The chain combines TRBV28 with TRBJ2-7, with unresolved D. V dropped 3 bases and J dropped 5 bases, with 11 bases sitting between them. This CDR3 is 13 amino acids long. Germline CDR1 and CDR2: MDHEN and SYDVKM. CDR3: CASSLGFSNEQYF. CDR3 DNA sequence: TGTGCCAGCAGTTTGGGTTTCAGCAACGAGCAGTACTTC.

The chain joins TRBV19 to TRBJ2-2; 9 bases are shared with TRBD1. Germline CDR1 LNHDA, CDR2 SQIVND (reference sequence). CDR3 size: 19 residues. The V gene end was trimmed by 9 bases and the J gene end by 6 bases; junction bases not matched to a gene: 23. The CDR3 reads CASQPGPGQGIAVPGELFF. CDR3 DNA sequence: TGTGCCAGCCAACCAGGTCCGGGACAGGGAATCGCGGTTCCCGGGGAGCTGTTTTTT.

V is TRBV5-5 and J is TRBJ1-2; D is perhaps TRBD1 (5 bases). The CDR3 covers 14 residues. Trimming took 2 bases from V and 6 from J, leaving 14 bases between them. Germline CDR1 SGHKS, CDR2 YYEKEE (reference sequence). CDR3 bases: TGTGCCAGCAGCTTCGGACAAGCGGTTAATGGCTACACCTTC. Amino acids: CASSFGQAVNGYTF.

The chain uses TRBV29-1 and TRBJ2-6; TRBD2 aligns across 12 bases. Germline V gives CDR1 SQVTM, CDR2 ANQGSEA. The CDR3 sequence is 18 residues long. Unmatched junction bases numbered 10, after V lost 3 bases and J lost 4 bases. Written as DNA, the CDR3 is TGCAGCGTTGAGGTACTAGCGGGGGGTGCCTCGGGGGCCAACGTCCTGACTTTC. Translating it yields CSVEVLAGGASGANVLTF.

The CDR3 spells CASRPPGQGVYEQYF. The DNA of the CDR3 is TGTGCCAGCCGACCCCCGGGACAGGGGGTCTACGAGCAGTACTTC. V usage is TRBV28 and J usage is TRBJ2-7; 11 bases agree with TRBD1. The CDR3 has 15 amino acids. J gave up 3 bases and V 8 bases, and 9 bases lay outside the gene matches. Germline V gives CDR1 MDHEN, CDR2 SYDVKM.

The chain is built from TRBV5-1 and TRBJ2-7; D might be TRBD1 or TRBD2, each matching 5 bases. V gave up 1 base and J gave up 3 bases, with 17 bases separating them. The length of the CDR3 is 16 residues. Germline CDR1 is SGHRS and CDR2 is YFSETQ. The CDR3 sequence is CASSLRLGVAYYEQYF. Here the CDR3 DNA reads TGCGCCAGCAGCTTGCGGCTGGGGGTGGCCTACTACGAGCAGTACTTC.

The chain employs TRBV5-1 and TRBJ1-1, with TRBD1 identical over 7 bases. Losses at the gene ends were 3 bases for V and 5 bases for J; bases not matched to a gene: 7. Germline V CDR1 and CDR2: SGHRS, YFSETQ. The CDR3 runs to 14 residues. The CDR3 DNA reads as TGCGCCAGCAGCTGGTCACAGGGGTGGACTGAAGCTTTCTTT. This sequence encodes CASSWSQGWTEAFF.

The CDR3 here is CASSPPHRVALPLAAFF. As DNA, the CDR3 is TGTGCCAGCAGTCCCCCCCATAGGGTTGCCCTTCCGCTTGCGGCTTTCTTT. J is TRBJ1-1 and V is TRBV28, with D uncertain. Trimming removed 5 bases from V and 11 bases from J, with 30 bases in between. Germline V gene lookup returns CDR1 MDHEN and CDR2 SYDVKM. The CDR3 extends over 17 amino acids.

The DNA for the CDR3 is TGTGCCAGCAGCCCTGAGCACCTGAACTCCTACGAGCAGTACTTC. This codes for CASSPEHLNSYEQYF. This chain connects TRBV5-6 to TRBJ2-7; D is unresolved. From germline, CDR1 is SGHDT and CDR2 YYEEEE. The V end lost 4 bases, the J end lost 0 bases, and 14 bases lay between the germline ends. This CDR3 is 15 amino acids long. The entire variable domain, with the rest obtained from reference TRBV5-6 and TRBJ2-7, is as follows: DAGVTQSPTHLIKTRGQQVTLRCSPKSGHDTVSWYQQALGQGPQFIFQYYEEEERQRGNFPDRFSGHQFPNYSSELNVNALLLGDSALYLCASSPEHLNSYEQYFGPGTRLTVT.

This clone is categorized as medium-sized. The chain carries TRBV4-2 and TRBJ1-2; 8 nucleotides align to TRBD1. Germline trimming cut 0 bases from V and 2 bases from J; bases unmatched to any gene: 2. The CDR3 loop spans 15 amino acids. Germline V gene sequence: CDR1 LGHNA, CDR2 YNFKEQ. The CDR3 DNA reads TGTGCCAGCAGCCAAGACTGGACAGGGAACTATGGCTACACCTTC. Amino acid sequence: CASSQDWTGNYGYTF.

The chain is built from TRBV28 and TRBJ2-2; D possibly corresponds to TRBD1 (5 bases). CDR3 length equals 17 residues. Trimming shortened V by 3 bases and J by 4 bases, and 18 bases separated the two germline ends. The germline V gene encodes CDR1 MDHEN and CDR2 SYDVKM. CDR3 region: CASSFPLDISRTGELFF. In DNA form, the CDR3 reads TGTGCCAGCAGTTTCCCCCTGGACATATCGCGCACCGGGGAGCTGTTTTTT.

The chain combines TRBV25-1 with TRBJ2-5, with no clear D. The DNA end is more similar to TRBJ2-7, so the J call may be wrong. The germline V gene has CDR1 MGHDK and CDR2 SYGVNS. This CDR3 region has 15 residues. The CDR3 region is CASSGSLDPFYEQYF. The DNA for the CDR3 is TGTGCCAGCAGTGGAAGTCTGGACCCCTTTTACGAGCAGTACTTC.

The chain carries TRBV11-2 and TRBJ2-7, with 7 bases lining up with TRBD1. J gave up 2 bases and V 4 bases, and 5 bases lay outside the gene matches. The V gene's germline CDR1 is SGHAT and CDR2 FQNNGV. The CDR3 is 14 amino acids. CDR3 in DNA: TGTGCCAGCAGCTCCACAGGGGCCCCCTACGAGCAGTACTTC. The encoded protein is CASSSTGAPYEQYF.

The chain uses TRBV5-5 and TRBJ2-3; D may be TRBD1 (6 bases). The CDR3 is made up of 16 amino acids. The ends were cut back, 5 bases at V and 1 base at J, with 17 bases in the middle. Looked up from germline, CDR1 is SGHKS and CDR2 is YYEKEE (reference sequence). DNA for the CDR3: TGTGCCAGCAGTTTGATGTACAGGGCGCGCACAGATACGCAGTATTTT. Protein sequence: CASSLMYRARTDTQYF.

This rearrangement joins TRBV12-5 to TRBJ2-7; no clear D gene. Germline V lookup: CDR1 LGHNT, CDR2 FRNRAP. Trimming stripped 7 bases from V and 0 bases from J, with 13 bases between. CDR3 length: 14 residues. DNA for the CDR3: TGTGCTAGTGCCTCGGCCCCAAGCTCCTACGAGCAGTACTTC. This gives the protein CASASAPSSYEQYF. The full variable domain, completed using reference TRBV12-5 and TRBJ2-7, is DARVTQTPRHKVTEMGQEVTMRCQPILGHNTVFWYRQTMMQGLELLAYFRNRAPLDDSGMPKDRFSAEMPDATLATLKIQPSEPRDSAVYFCASASAPSSYEQYFGPGTRLTVT.

This clone came up a few times. This chain joins TRBV4-1 and TRBJ1-3; D is perhaps TRBD1 (5 bases). The CDR3 runs 15 residues. The germline V gene has CDR1 MGHRA and CDR2 YSYEKL. Trimming removed 1 base from V and 0 bases from J, with 7 bases in between. The CDR3 protein is CASSQVQASGNTIYF. The CDR3 nucleotides read TGCGCCAGCAGCCAAGTACAGGCCTCTGGAAACACCATATATTTT.

The V gene is TRBV6-5, the J gene TRBJ1-1; 10 nucleotides match TRBD1. Losses at the gene ends were 6 bases for V and 10 bases for J; bases not matched to a gene: 14. The CDR3 totals 15 residues. Germline-derived CDR1 and CDR2 are MNHEY and SVGAGI. The CDR3 is CASSSGLRTGGSAFF. CDR3 nucleotide sequence: TGTGCCAGCAGCTCAGGACTCCGGACAGGGGGTTCAGCTTTCTTT.

The chain has TRBV19 and TRBJ2-7; no clear D. Trimming took off 6 bases at V and 2 bases at J, with 14 bases between the two ends. This CDR3 region has 14 residues. CDR1 is LNHDA, CDR2 SQIVND, per germline (reference sequence). The CDR3 sequence is CASSPPSLPYEQYF. The CDR3 DNA is TGTGCCAGTAGCCCCCCCAGTCTCCCCTACGAGCAGTACTTC.

This clone was counted once. The chain combines TRBV5-1 with TRBJ1-2; 8 positions match TRBD1. Per the germline V gene, CDR1 is SGHRS and CDR2 is YFSETQ. V lost 4 bases to trimming and J lost 4 bases; unmatched junction nucleotides: 9. The CDR3 is 15 amino acids. CDR3 loop: CASSPRLTGAYGYTF. CDR3 nucleotide sequence: TGCGCCAGCAGCCCGAGATTGACAGGGGCCTATGGCTACACCTTC.

The chain carries TRBV30 and TRBJ1-2; perhaps TRBD1 as D (5 bases). This CDR3 region has 12 residues. V lost 2 bases, J lost 8 bases, and 12 bases lay in between. The germline V gene has CDR1 GTSNPN and CDR2 SVGIG (reference sequence). CDR3 DNA sequence: TGTGCCTGGAGTTCAGAGGGGAAGGGCTACACCTTC. Amino acid sequence: CAWSSEGKGYTF.

V and J are TRBV4-1 and TRBJ1-5; TRBD1 matches 8 bases. Germline CDR1 reads MGHRA; CDR2 reads YSYEKL. The CDR3 length is 16 residues. V was clipped by 4 bases and J by 4 bases; unmatched bases: 9. CDR3 nucleotides: TGCGCCAGCAGCCCCGAACCCGGACAGGGTAATCAGCCCCAGCATTTT. Translated: CASSPEPGQGNQPQHF.

This sequence joins TRBV6-1 and TRBJ1-4, with D unclear. Germline CDR1 reads MNHNS; CDR2 reads SASEGT. V was clipped by 2 bases and J by 4 bases, with 29 bases between them. The CDR3 consists of 21 residues. The CDR3 reads CASSEFRVRVRIPLYNEKLFF. CDR3 coding DNA: TGTGCCAGCAGTGAATTCCGCGTAAGGGTCCGCATCCCCTTATATAATGAAAAACTGTTTTTT.

The rearrangement uses TRBV4-2 and TRBJ1-1; 9 bases match TRBD1. The CDR3 length is 15 residues. Germline CDR1 LGHNA, CDR2 YNFKEQ. The ends lost 3 bases at V and 5 bases at J; junction bases unmatched: 7. In DNA, the CDR3 is TGTGCCAGCAGCCACAGGGACAGGGATGAGACTGAAGCTTTCTTT. Protein product: CASSHRDRDETEAFF.

The V and J genes are TRBV4-1 and TRBJ1-1; D is ambiguous. Germline V gene sequence: CDR1 MGHRA, CDR2 YSYEKL. The CDR3 sequence is 14 residues long. The germline V and J ends were trimmed by 1 base and 0 bases, with 6 bases remaining between them. CDR3 nucleotides: TGCGCCAGCAGCCAAGGTCTAGTGAACACTGAAGCTTTCTTT. Its translation: CASSQGLVNTEAFF.

The gene calls are TRBV4-2 and TRBJ2-6; perhaps TRBD2 as D (5 bases). V was cut by 8 bases and J by 1 base, with 9 bases left in between. Germline V gene sequence: CDR1 LGHNA, CDR2 YNFKEQ. This CDR3 is built from 14 residues. The CDR3 nucleotides read TGTGCCAGCTGGCCGGGGTCTGGGGCCAACGTCCTGACTTTC. Its protein is CASWPGSGANVLTF.

The V call is TRBV10-2, the J call TRBJ2-1; possibly TRBD2 for D (7 bases). Germline loops: CDR1 WSHSY, CDR2 SAAADI. V lost 7 bases to trimming and J lost 10 bases, with 14 bases between them. The CDR3 spans 12 residues. The CDR3 here is CASNPWGGEQFF. DNA for the CDR3: TGCGCCAGCAATCCATGGGGGGGCGAGCAGTTCTTC.